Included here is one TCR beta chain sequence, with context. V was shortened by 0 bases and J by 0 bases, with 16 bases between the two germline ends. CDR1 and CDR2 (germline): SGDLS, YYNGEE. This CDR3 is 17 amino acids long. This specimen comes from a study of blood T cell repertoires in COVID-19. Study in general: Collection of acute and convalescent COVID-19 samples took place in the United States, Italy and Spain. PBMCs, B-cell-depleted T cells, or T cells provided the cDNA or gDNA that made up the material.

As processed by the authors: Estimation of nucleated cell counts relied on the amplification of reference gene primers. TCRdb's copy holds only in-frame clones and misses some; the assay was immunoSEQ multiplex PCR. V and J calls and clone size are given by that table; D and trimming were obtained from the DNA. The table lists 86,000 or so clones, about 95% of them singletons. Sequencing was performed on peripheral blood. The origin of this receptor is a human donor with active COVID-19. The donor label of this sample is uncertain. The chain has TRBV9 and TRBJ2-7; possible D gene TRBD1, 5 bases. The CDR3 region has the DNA TGTGCCAGCAGCGTAGGTCGCCAGGGCCCCGACTCCTACGAGCAGTACTTC. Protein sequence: CASSVGRQGPDSYEQYF. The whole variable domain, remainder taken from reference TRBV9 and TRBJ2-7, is DSGVTQTPKHLITATGQRVTLRCSPRSGDLSVYWYQQSLDQGLQFLIQYYNGEERAKGNILERFSAQQFPDLHSELNLSSLELGDSALYFCASSVGRQGPDSYEQYFGPGTRLTVT.